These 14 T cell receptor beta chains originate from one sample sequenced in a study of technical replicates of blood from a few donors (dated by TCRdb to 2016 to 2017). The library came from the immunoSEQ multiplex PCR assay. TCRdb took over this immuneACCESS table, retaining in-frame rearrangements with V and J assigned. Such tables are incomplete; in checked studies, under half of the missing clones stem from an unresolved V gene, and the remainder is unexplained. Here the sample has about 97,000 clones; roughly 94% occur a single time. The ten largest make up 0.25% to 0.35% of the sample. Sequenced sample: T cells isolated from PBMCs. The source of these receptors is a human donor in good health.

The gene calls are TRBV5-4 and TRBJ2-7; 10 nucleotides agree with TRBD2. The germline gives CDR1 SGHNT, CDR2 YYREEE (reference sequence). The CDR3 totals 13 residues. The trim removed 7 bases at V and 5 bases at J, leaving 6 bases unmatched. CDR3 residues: CASPSGRGHEQYF. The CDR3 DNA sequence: TGTGCCAGCCCTAGCGGGAGAGGGCACGAGCAGTACTTC. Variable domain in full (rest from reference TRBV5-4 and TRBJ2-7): ETGVTQSPTHLIKTRGQQVTLRCSSQSGHNTVSWYQQALGQGPQFIFQYYREEENGRGNFPPRFSGLQFPNYSSELNVNALELDDSALYLCASPSGRGHEQYFGPGTRLTVT.

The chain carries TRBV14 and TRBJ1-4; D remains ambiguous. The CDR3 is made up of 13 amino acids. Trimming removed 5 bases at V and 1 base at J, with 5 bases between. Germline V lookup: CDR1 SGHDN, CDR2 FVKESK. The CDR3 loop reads CASSSRTNEKLFF. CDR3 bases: TGTGCCAGCAGCTCTAGAACTAATGAAAAACTGTTTTTT.

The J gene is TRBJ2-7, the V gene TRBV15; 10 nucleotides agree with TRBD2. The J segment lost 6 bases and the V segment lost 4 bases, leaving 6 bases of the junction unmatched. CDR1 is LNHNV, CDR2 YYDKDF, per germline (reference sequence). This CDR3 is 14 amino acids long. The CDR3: CATSTSSGSSEQYF. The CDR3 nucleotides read TGTGCCACCAGCACATCTAGCGGGAGTAGCGAGCAGTACTTC.

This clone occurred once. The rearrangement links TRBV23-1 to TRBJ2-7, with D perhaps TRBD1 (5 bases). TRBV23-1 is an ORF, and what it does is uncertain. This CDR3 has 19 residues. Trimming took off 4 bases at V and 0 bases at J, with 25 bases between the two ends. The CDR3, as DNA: TGCGCCAGCAGTCCGCAGCCAGGGTATGATTCTCTTTGCTCCTACGAGCAGTACTTC. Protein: CASSPQPGYDSLCSYEQYF.

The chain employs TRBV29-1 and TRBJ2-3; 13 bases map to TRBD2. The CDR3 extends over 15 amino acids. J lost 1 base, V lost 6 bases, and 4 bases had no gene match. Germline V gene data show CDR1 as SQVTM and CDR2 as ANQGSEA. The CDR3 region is CSVPGLAGGTDTQYF. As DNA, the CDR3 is TGCAGCGTACCCGGACTAGCGGGAGGCACAGATACGCAGTATTTT.

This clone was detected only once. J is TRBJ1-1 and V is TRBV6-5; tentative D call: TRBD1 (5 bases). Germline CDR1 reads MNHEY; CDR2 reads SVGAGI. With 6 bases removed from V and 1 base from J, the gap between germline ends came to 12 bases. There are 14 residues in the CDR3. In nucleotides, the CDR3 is TGTGCCAGCAGATGGGGGGGGGAGAACACTGAAGCTTTCTTT. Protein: CASRWGGENTEAFF.

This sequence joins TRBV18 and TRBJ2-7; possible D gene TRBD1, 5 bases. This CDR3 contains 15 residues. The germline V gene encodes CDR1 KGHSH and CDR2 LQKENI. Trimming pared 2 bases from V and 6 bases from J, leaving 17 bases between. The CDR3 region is CASSPSLERGSEQYF. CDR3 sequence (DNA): TGTGCCAGCTCACCAAGTTTGGAAAGGGGTAGCGAGCAGTACTTC.

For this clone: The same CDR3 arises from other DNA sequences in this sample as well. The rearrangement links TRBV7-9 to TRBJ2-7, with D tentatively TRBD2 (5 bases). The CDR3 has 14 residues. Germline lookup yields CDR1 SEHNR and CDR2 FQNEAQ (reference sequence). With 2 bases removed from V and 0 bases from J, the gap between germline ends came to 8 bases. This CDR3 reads CASSLSGSSYEQYF. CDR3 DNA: TGTGCCAGCAGCTTAAGCGGAAGCTCCTACGAGCAGTACTTC. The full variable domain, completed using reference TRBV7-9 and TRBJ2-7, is DTGVSQNPRHKITKRGQNVTFRCDPISEHNRLYWYRQTLGQGPEFLTYFQNEAQLEKSRLLSDRFSAERPKGSFSTLEIQRTEQGDSAMYLCASSLSGSSYEQYFGPGTRLTVT.

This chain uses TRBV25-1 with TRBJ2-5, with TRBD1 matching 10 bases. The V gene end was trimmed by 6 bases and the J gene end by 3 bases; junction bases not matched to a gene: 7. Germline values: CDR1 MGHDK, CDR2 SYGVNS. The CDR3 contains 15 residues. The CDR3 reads CASSPIGTGEETQYF. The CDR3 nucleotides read TGTGCCAGCAGCCCGATCGGGACAGGGGAAGAGACCCAGTACTTC.

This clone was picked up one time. CDR3 protein: CASSPGLAGLYEQYF. CDR3 nucleotide sequence: TGTGCCAGCAGCCCGGGACTAGCGGGGCTCTACGAGCAGTACTTC. The gene calls are TRBV7-8 and TRBJ2-7, with 13 bases matching TRBD2. Germline V gene lookup returns CDR1 SGHVS and CDR2 FQNEAQ. The CDR3 length is 15 residues. V lost 5 bases, J lost 3 bases, and 4 bases stayed unmatched.

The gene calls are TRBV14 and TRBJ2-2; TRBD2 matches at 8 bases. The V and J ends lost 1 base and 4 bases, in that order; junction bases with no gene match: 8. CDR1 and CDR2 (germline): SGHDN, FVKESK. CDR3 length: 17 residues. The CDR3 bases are TGTGCCAGCAGCCAAGTTCCGGGACTAGGACCCACCGGGGAGCTGTTTTTT. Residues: CASSQVPGLGPTGELFF.

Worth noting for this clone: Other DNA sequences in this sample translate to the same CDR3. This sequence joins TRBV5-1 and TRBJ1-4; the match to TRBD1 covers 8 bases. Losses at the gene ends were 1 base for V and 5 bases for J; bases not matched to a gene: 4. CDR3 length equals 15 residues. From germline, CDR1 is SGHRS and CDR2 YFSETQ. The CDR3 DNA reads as TGCGCCAGCAGCTTGCAGGGGGCCCTCAATGAAAAACTGTTTTTT. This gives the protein CASSLQGALNEKLFF.

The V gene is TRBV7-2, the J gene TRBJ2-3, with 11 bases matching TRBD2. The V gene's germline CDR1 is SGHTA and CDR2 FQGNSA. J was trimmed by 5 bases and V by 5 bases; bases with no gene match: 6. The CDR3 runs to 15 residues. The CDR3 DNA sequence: TGTGCCAGCAGCCAACTAGCGGGAGCAGGAGATACGCAGTATTTT. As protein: CASSQLAGAGDTQYF.

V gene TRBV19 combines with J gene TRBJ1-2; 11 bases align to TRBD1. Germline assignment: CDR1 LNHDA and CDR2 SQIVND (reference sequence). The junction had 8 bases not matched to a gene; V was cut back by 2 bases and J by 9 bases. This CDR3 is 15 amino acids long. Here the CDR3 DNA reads TGTGCCAGTAGTATATGGACAGGGGGCGGGGAGAGCTACACCTTC. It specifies CASSIWTGGGESYTF. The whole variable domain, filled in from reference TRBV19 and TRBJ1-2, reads DGGITQSPKYLFRKEGQNVTLSCEQNLNHDAMYWYRQDPGQGLRLIYYSQIVNDFQKGDIAEGYSVSREKKESFPLTVTSAQKNPTAFYLCASSIWTGGGESYTFGSGTRLTVV.